Presented here are 21 T cell receptor beta chains from one specimen sequenced in a study of T cells in Graves' hyperthyroidism and ophthalmopathy. TCR beta CDR3 region amplification was performed from RNA transcripts. With the HTBI primer set, the TCR CDR3 went through a first round of RT-PCR. TCRdb analysed the multiplex PCR reads with MiXCR anew, one entry per CDR3 protein. Of 350,000 to 400,000 distinct CDR3 sequences listed, approximately 20% are singletons. Material for sequencing was blood. All receptors come from a woman aged 18-29 years with Graves' hyperthyroidism.

This clonotype was seen once. The chain carries TRBV6-5 and TRBJ2-5; no clear D gene. From germline, CDR1 is MNHEY and CDR2 SVGAGI. Trimming shortened V by 4 bases and J by 1 base, and 10 bases separated the two germline ends. The CDR3 extends over 14 amino acids. The CDR3 loop is CASSSPLVQETQYF. Here the CDR3 DNA reads TGTGCCAGCAGTTCCCCGCTAGTCCAAGAGACCCAGTACTTC.

This clonotype was observed once. V usage is TRBV6-2 or TRBV6-3 and J usage is TRBJ1-1; 8 bases match TRBD1. The germline CDR1 and CDR2 sequences are MNHEY and SVGEGT. CDR3 length: 12 residues. With V trimmed by 7 bases and J by 5 bases, 3 bases remained unmatched. The CDR3 DNA is TGTGCCAGCACCCGGACAGGGACTGAAGCTTTCTTT. Translating it yields CASTRTGTEAFF.

This clonotype was recorded at least ten times. The CDR3 protein is CAISDSSGQGKETQYF. Here the CDR3 DNA reads TGTGCCATCAGTGATTCCTCAGGACAGGGTAAAGAGACCCAGTACTTC. The chain uses TRBV10-3 and TRBJ2-5, with TRBD1 identical over 8 bases. J lost 3 bases, V lost 3 bases, and 9 bases had no gene match. Germline CDR1 ENHRY, CDR2 SYGVKD. CDR3 length equals 16 residues.

The rearrangement uses TRBV6-4 and TRBJ1-5; TRBD1 might be the D (6 bases). The CDR3 is 14 amino acids. The V gene's germline CDR1 is MRHNA and CDR2 SNTAGT. The V end lost 7 bases, the J end lost 1 base, and 11 bases lay between the germline ends. The CDR3 DNA is TGTGCCAGCATCCCGGACAGAAGCAATCAGCCCCAGCATTTT. Translating it yields CASIPDRSNQPQHF.

This clonotype was counted ten times or more. The DNA of the CDR3 is TGTGCCAGCAGTTTATCCCGGACAGTGCCCTACTACGAGCAGTACTTC. It is translated as CASSLSRTVPYYEQYF. The rearrangement joins TRBV12-3 or TRBV12-4 to TRBJ2-7, with D perhaps TRBD1 (6 bases). V dropped 2 bases and J dropped 3 bases, with 17 bases sitting between them. The CDR3 is 16 residues long.

This clonotype was detected many times. The chain carries TRBV24-1 and TRBJ1-5, with D uncertain. Trimming stripped 5 bases from V and 7 bases from J, with 11 bases between. CDR3 length: 13 residues. Per germline, CDR1 KGHDR and CDR2 SFDVKD. The chain's CDR3 is CATSGEGRQPQHF. The CDR3 DNA is TGTGCCACCAGTGGAGAGGGCCGCCAGCCCCAGCATTTT.

This clonotype was counted at least ten times. The CDR3 loop reads CATSDSRGTESETQYF. The CDR3 DNA sequence: TGTGCCACCAGTGATTCCCGGGGGACAGAAAGCGAGACCCAGTACTTC. The chain joins TRBV24-1 to TRBJ2-5; D perhaps matches TRBD1 (7 bases). The germline V gene encodes CDR1 KGHDR and CDR2 SFDVKD. The CDR3 extends over 16 amino acids. The V and J ends lost 2 bases and 5 bases respectively, with 17 bases between them.

In this sample, this clonotype turned up many times. The chain links TRBV11-2 to TRBJ1-1; TRBD1 might be the D (5 bases). The CDR3 loop spans 12 amino acids. Per germline, CDR1 SGHAT and CDR2 FQNNGV. The V gene lost 5 bases and the J gene lost 3 bases, with 7 bases spanning the gap. CDR3: CASSLGHTEAFF. DNA of the CDR3: TGTGCCAGCAGCCTGGGACACACTGAAGCTTTCTTT.

This clonotype was picked up many times. The gene calls are TRBV4-2 and TRBJ1-5; D is undetermined. Germline V gene lookup returns CDR1 LGHNA and CDR2 YNFKEQ. V lost 1 base, J lost 6 bases, and 16 bases lay in between. This CDR3 comprises 16 residues. CDR3 nucleotides: TGTGCCAGCAGCCAAGGTGCAGCCCCTGCGGTTCAGCCCCAGCATTTT. It specifies CASSQGAAPAVQPQHF.

The J gene is TRBJ1-5, the V gene TRBV7-9; 10 bases fit TRBD1. With V trimmed by 4 bases and J by 7 bases, 7 bases remained unmatched. Germline V gene data show CDR1 as SEHNR and CDR2 as FQNEAQ (reference sequence). The CDR3 loop spans 15 amino acids. CDR3 sequence reads: CASSSGTGARQPQHF. CDR3 nucleotides: TGTGCCAGCAGCTCCGGGACAGGGGCTCGCCAGCCCCAGCATTTT.

This clonotype was detected many times. This chain uses TRBV9 with TRBJ2-2; D unresolved. This CDR3 has 13 residues. Germline V lookup: CDR1 SGDLS, CDR2 YYNGEE. Between the trimmed V and J ends, which lost 5 bases and 1 base, there was a span of 6 bases. CDR3 sequence reads: CASSRENTGELFF. The CDR3 bases are TGTGCCAGCAGTAGGGAGAACACCGGGGAGCTGTTTTTT. Full variable domain (remainder filled in from reference TRBV9 and TRBJ2-2): DSGVTQTPKHLITATGQRVTLRCSPRSGDLSVYWYQQSLDQGLQFLIQYYNGEERAKGNILERFSAQQFPDLHSELNLSSLELGDSALYFCASSRENTGELFFGEGSRLTVL.

This clonotype showed up many times. The chain couples TRBV6-1 to TRBJ1-1; 12 nucleotides match TRBD1. Germline-derived CDR1 and CDR2 are MNHNS and SASEGT. The CDR3 loop spans 16 amino acids. V dropped 5 bases and J dropped 5; count of bases not matched to a gene: 9. The CDR3 bases are TGTGCCAGCAGTCCCCGGGACAGGGGGCTAAGGACTGAAGCTTTCTTT. Its translation is CASSPRDRGLRTEAFF.

Many counts were recorded for this clonotype. The CDR3 sequence: CSVLNGHPSGEQYF. The CDR3, as DNA: TGCAGCGTGCTGAATGGACACCCCTCCGGCGAGCAGTACTTC. This chain joins TRBV29-1 and TRBJ2-7, with D tentatively TRBD1 (5 bases). The CDR3 spans 14 residues. V was clipped by 6 bases and J by 6 bases, with 21 bases between them. CDR1 and CDR2 from the germline V gene are SQVTM and ANQGSEA.

This clonotype was seen at least ten times. The chain is built from TRBV6-5 and TRBJ2-7; D remains unclear. The V gene lost 5 bases and the J gene lost 5 bases, with 16 bases spanning the gap. Germline CDR1 is MNHEY and CDR2 is SVGAGI. CDR3 size: 14 residues. CDR3 in DNA: TGTGCCAGCAGTAGCATATACGAATCCCACGAGCAGTACTTC. Its protein product is CASSSIYESHEQYF.

At least ten counts were recorded for this clonotype. CDR3 amino acids: CASKAHRRGELFF. CDR3 DNA sequence: TGTGCCAGTAAGGCCCACCGGAGGGGGGAGCTGTTTTTT. V is TRBV19 and J is TRBJ2-2; possibly TRBD2 for D (5 bases). The length of the CDR3 is 13 residues. CDR1 LNHDA and CDR2 SQIVND come from the germline V gene (reference sequence). The germline V and J ends were trimmed by 7 bases and 8 bases, with 14 bases remaining between them.

In this sample, this clonotype turned up many times. This chain links TRBV7-9 with TRBJ2-5, with D maybe TRBD2 (6 bases). Trimming took off 5 bases at V and 2 bases at J, with 12 bases between the two ends. Germline-derived CDR1 and CDR2 are SEHNR and FQNEAQ (reference sequence). CDR3 length equals 14 residues. CDR3 bases: TGTGCCAGCAGCGCCCGACTAGTGCAAGAGACCCAGTACTTC. Its translation: CASSARLVQETQYF.

There are many counts of this clonotype. V usage is TRBV9 and J usage is TRBJ1-5; D ambiguous. Germline V gives CDR1 SGDLS, CDR2 YYNGEE. V was trimmed by 1 base and J by 3 bases, leaving 11 bases between them. CDR3 length equals 15 residues. CDR3 sequence: CASSVTNSINQPQHF. The CDR3 nucleotides read TGTGCCAGCAGCGTAACTAACAGCATCAATCAGCCCCAGCATTTT.

At least ten counts were recorded for this clonotype. The genes are TRBV30 and TRBJ2-7; D gene unclear. V lost 2 bases and J 3 bases, leaving 8 bases between the germline ends. Germline assignment: CDR1 GTSNPN and CDR2 SVGIG (reference sequence). The CDR3 loop spans 12 amino acids. CDR3 coding DNA: TGTGCCTGGAGTCTTTATAACTACGAGCAGTACTTC. Amino acids: CAWSLYNYEQYF.

This clonotype was detected many times. This sequence joins TRBV7-9 and TRBJ2-7; 9 bases agree with TRBD1. The CDR3 has 14 residues. Losses at the gene ends were 3 bases for V and 5 bases for J; bases not matched to a gene: 5. Germline CDR1 reads SEHNR; CDR2 reads FQNEAQ (reference sequence). DNA for the CDR3: TGTGCCAGCAGCTTCCGGGACAGGGCCCACGAGCAGTACTTC. Translated: CASSFRDRAHEQYF. The variable domain in full, with the rest retrieved from reference TRBV7-9 and TRBJ2-7, is DTGVSQNPRHKITKRGQNVTFRCDPISEHNRLYWYRQTLGQGPEFLTYFQNEAQLEKSRLLSDRFSAERPKGSFSTLEIQRTEQGDSAMYLCASSFRDRAHEQYFGPGTRLTVT.

Ten or more counts support this clonotype. V gene TRBV20-1 combines with J gene TRBJ2-7, with 14 bases fitting TRBD2. CDR1 is DFQATT, CDR2 SNEGSKA, per germline (reference sequence). The CDR3 sequence is 14 residues long. V trimming: 4 bases; J trimming: 6 bases; junction bases outside the gene matches: 5. Here the CDR3 reads CSANPGLAGVEQYF. The CDR3 coding sequence is TGCAGTGCTAATCCGGGACTAGCGGGGGTCGAGCAGTACTTC.

The sample holds many counts of this clonotype. V is TRBV11-1 and J is TRBJ2-7, with D possibly being TRBD2 (5 bases). Germline CDR1 SGHAT, CDR2 FQDESV (reference sequence). Trimming shortened V by 3 bases and J by 1 base, and 16 bases separated the two germline ends. The CDR3 runs to 16 residues. The CDR3 nucleotides read TGTGCCAGCAGCTTCCCCAGGACTCACAGTTCCTACGAGCAGTACTTC. Its protein is CASSFPRTHSSYEQYF.